The T cell receptor beta chain under discussion was sequenced for a study of blood T cell repertoires in COVID-19. The protocol was immunoSEQ multiplex PCR, while the TCRdb copy is restricted to in-frame clones and leaves out a portion. The data contain about 270,000 clones, 81% of them singletons. V lost 5 bases and J lost 1, with 11 bases in between. In germline, CDR1 is MNHEY, CDR2 SVGAGI. This CDR3 is 14 amino acids long. The clonotype comes from a woman aged 60-75 years with active or convalescent COVID-19. The chain is built from TRBV6-5 and TRBJ1-2, with D possibly matching TRBD1 (6 bases). The source material was peripheral blood. Written as DNA, the CDR3 is TGTGCCAGCAGTCGAGACAGGCTTAACTATGGCTACACCTTC. Translating gives CASSRDRLNYGYTF.